Listed here are 9 T cell receptor beta chains from one sample, sequenced in a study of T cells after yellow fever vaccination. TCRdb called the 5' RACE reads again in MiXCR, with one record for every CDR3 protein. Here the sample spans 340,000 or so distinct CDR3 sequences, approximately 12% being singletons. The sequenced sample was CD4+ T cells sorted from PBMCs, obtained 15 days after the yellow fever booster vaccination. These TCRs come from a man aged 18 to 30 who received the YFV17D yellow fever vaccine.

This clonotype was detected ten times or more. The chain joins TRBV6-5 to TRBJ2-5, with D possibly matching TRBD1 (6 bases). This CDR3 is built from 17 residues. Germline assignment: CDR1 MNHEY and CDR2 SVGAGI. The V end lost 3 bases, the J end lost 0 bases, and 17 bases lay between the germline ends. In DNA form, the CDR3 reads TGTGCCAGCAGTTATTCCTGGGGGCCGAACTACCAAGAGACCCAGTACTTC. Protein: CASSYSWGPNYQETQYF.

This clonotype was seen a few times. This sequence joins TRBV5-1 and TRBJ2-1, with D possibly matching TRBD2 (5 bases). Per the germline V gene, CDR1 is SGHRS and CDR2 is YFSETQ. Trimming removed 4 bases at V and 8 bases at J, with 10 bases between. The CDR3 contains 12 residues. The CDR3 loop reads CASSPEGDEQFF. The CDR3 coding sequence is TGCGCCAGCAGCCCCGAGGGCGATGAGCAGTTCTTC.

This clonotype occurred a few times. The chain has TRBV5-1 and TRBJ2-5, with 8 bases lining up with TRBD1. CDR1 SGHRS and CDR2 YFSETQ come from the germline V gene. The V gene end was trimmed by 7 bases and the J gene end by 2 bases; junction bases not matched to a gene: 7. The CDR3 is 14 residues long. The CDR3 DNA reads TGCGCCAGCGGGCAGGGGGCCGGGCAAGAGACCCAGTACTTC. It translates to CASGQGAGQETQYF.

The genes are TRBV5-6 and TRBJ1-4; D remains ambiguous. V gave up 1 base and J gave up 0 bases, with 7 bases separating them. The CDR3 totals 15 residues. Looked up from germline, CDR1 is SGHDT and CDR2 is YYEEEE. The CDR3 region has the DNA TGTGCCAGCAGCTTGTGGGCAGCAACTAATGAAAAACTGTTTTTT. Its protein is CASSLWAATNEKLFF.

The V call is TRBV27, the J call TRBJ2-7, with 7 bases matching TRBD1. Germline V CDR1 and CDR2: MNHEY, SMNVEV (reference sequence). The length of the CDR3 is 13 residues. The V segment lost 7 bases and the J segment 1 base; nucleotides outside the gene matches: 4. As DNA, the CDR3 is TGTGCCAGCACTCGACAGGGATCCTACGAGCAGTACGTC. Its translation is CASTRQGSYEQYV.

The chain employs TRBV27 and TRBJ1-2; 8 bases match TRBD1. The V gene end was trimmed by 4 bases and the J gene end by 4 bases; junction bases not matched to a gene: 5. This CDR3 is 14 amino acids long. Germline lookup yields CDR1 MNHEY and CDR2 SMNVEV (reference sequence). The CDR3 DNA follows: TGTGCCAGCAGTTGGACAGGGTTGGGCTATGGCTACACCTTC. It yields the protein CASSWTGLGYGYTF.

This chain links TRBV20-1 with TRBJ1-4; 8 nucleotides line up with TRBD1. V lost 4 bases to trimming and J lost 7 bases; unmatched junction nucleotides: 5. The germline V gene has CDR1 DFQATT and CDR2 SNEGSKA (reference sequence). The CDR3 sequence is 13 residues long. CDR3 protein: CSATGGRGEKLFF. In DNA, the CDR3 is TGCAGTGCTACAGGGGGCAGGGGTGAAAAACTGTTTTTT.

The V call is TRBV6-1, the J call TRBJ1-1; 8 nucleotides align to TRBD1. V was clipped by 4 bases and J by 8 bases; unmatched bases: 6. The CDR3 has 13 amino acids. Germline CDR1 is MNHNS and CDR2 is SASEGT. In DNA form, the CDR3 reads TGTGCCAGCAGTGCGACAGGGGCGGGGGAAGCTTTCTTT. Translating gives CASSATGAGEAFF.

In this sample, this clonotype turned up many times. The genes are TRBV18 and TRBJ2-5; D uncertain. The germline V and J ends were trimmed by 4 bases and 4 bases, with 7 bases remaining between them. This CDR3 has 12 residues. The germline V gene encodes CDR1 KGHSH and CDR2 LQKENI. The CDR3 sequence is CASSRALETQYF. Here the CDR3 DNA reads TGTGCCAGCTCACGAGCTCTAGAGACCCAGTACTTC.